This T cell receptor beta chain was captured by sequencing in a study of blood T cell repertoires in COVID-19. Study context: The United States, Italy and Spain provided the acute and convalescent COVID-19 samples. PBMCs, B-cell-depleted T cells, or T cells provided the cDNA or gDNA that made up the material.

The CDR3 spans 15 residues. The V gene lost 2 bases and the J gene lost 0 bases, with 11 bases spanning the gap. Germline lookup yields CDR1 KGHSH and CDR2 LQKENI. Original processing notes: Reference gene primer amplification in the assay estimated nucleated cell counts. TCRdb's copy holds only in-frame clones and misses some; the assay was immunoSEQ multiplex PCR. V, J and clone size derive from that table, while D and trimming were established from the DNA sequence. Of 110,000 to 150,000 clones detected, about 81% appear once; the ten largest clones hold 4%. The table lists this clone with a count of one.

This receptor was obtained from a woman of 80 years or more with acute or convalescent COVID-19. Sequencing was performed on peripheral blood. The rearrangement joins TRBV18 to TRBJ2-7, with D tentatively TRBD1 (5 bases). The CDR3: CASSPRRDSSYEQYF. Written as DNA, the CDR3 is TGTGCCAGCTCACCAAGAAGAGACAGCTCCTACGAGCAGTACTTC. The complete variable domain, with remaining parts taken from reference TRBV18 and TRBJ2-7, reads NAGVMQNPRHLVRRRGQEARLRCSPMKGHSHVYWYRQLPEEGLKFMVYLQKENIIDESGMPKERFSAEFPKEGPSILRIQQVVRGDSAAYFCASSPRRDSSYEQYFGPGTRLTVT.